The rows below give T cell receptor beta chains drawn from one sample of a study of shared clonotypes between healthy human individuals. Produced via immunoSEQ multiplex PCR; TCRdb's table is partial and in-frame only. The sample contains about 610,000 clones, 97% of which appear only once. Specimen: naive CD4+ T cells sorted from blood. The receptors originated from a woman aged 30 to 39 in good health. Each CDR3 is given with its conserved first and last residue. The D gene is left open where the match is weak. A row's size may be missing; if present it is once, few, many or a size class.

NA,NA,TRBV20-1,TRBJ2-5,CSATLVETQYF,TGCAGTGCTACTCTCGTAGAGACCCAGTACTTC
NA,NA,TRBV19,TRBJ2-5,CASSIQVLETQYF,TGTGCCAGTAGTATTCAGGTTCTGGAGACCCAGTACTTC
NA,NA,TRBV4-1,TRBJ1-3,CASSQGLNRRYAGNTIYF,TGCGCCAGCAGCCAAGGGCTCAACAGGAGGTACGCTGGAAACACCATATATTTT
NA,TRBD1,TRBV10-3,TRBJ2-3,CAISEGQGVRSDTQYF,TGTGCCATCAGTGAGGGGCAGGGGGTGAGATCAGATACGCAGTATTTT
NA,NA,TRBV6-1,TRBJ1-3,CASSAGNTIYF,TGTGCCAGCAGCGCCGGAAACACCATATATTTT
once,NA,TRBV21-1,TRBJ2-5,CASSQAYDGGLAGQTQYF,TGTGCCAGCAGCCAAGCTTACGATGGGGGACTAGCGGGGCAGACCCAGTACTTC
NA,TRBD2,TRBV28,TRBJ2-1,CASSFGGDSGEQFF,TGTGCCAGCAGTTTCGGGGGGGACTCCGGTGAGCAGTTCTTC
NA,TRBD1,TRBV29-1,TRBJ2-7,CSVDPYGQGSGEQYF,TGCAGCGTCGATCCATATGGACAGGGGTCTGGCGAGCAGTACTTC
NA,TRBD2,TRBV5-4,TRBJ2-1,CASSTIAGGPGNEQFF,TGTGCCAGCAGCACCATAGCGGGAGGGCCTGGAAATGAGCAGTTCTTC
NA,NA,TRBV28,TRBJ2-1,CASSLSHVRNNEQFF,TGTGCCAGCAGTTTATCACACGTGAGAAACAATGAGCAGTTCTTC
NA,NA,TRBV27,TRBJ1-5,CASRRANSNQPQHF,TGTGCCAGCAGACGGGCTAATAGCAATCAGCCCCAGCATTTT
NA,TRBD2,TRBV28,TRBJ2-1,CASSFYRASGSYEQFF,TGTGCCAGCAGTTTTTATCGGGCTAGCGGGAGCTATGAGCAGTTCTTC
NA,TRBD1,TRBV27,TRBJ2-7,CASSWGNTGAYEQYF,TGTGCCAGCAGTTGGGGCAACACAGGGGCCTACGAGCAGTACTTC
NA,NA,TRBV28,TRBJ1-1,CASSRLGGRTTGTEAFF,TGTGCCAGCAGTCGGCTAGGAGGGCGGACAACAGGGACTGAAGCTTTCTTT
NA,TRBD1,TRBV10-3,TRBJ1-1,CAIRGQGVMNTEAFF,TGTGCCATCAGGGGACAGGGGGTTATGAACACTGAAGCTTTCTTT
NA,TRBD2,TRBV18,TRBJ2-7,CASSLTSGSSEQYF,TGTGCCAGCTCACTCACTAGCGGGAGTTCCGAGCAGTACTTC
NA,TRBD2,TRBV19,TRBJ2-1,CASSTLAGGQFF,TGTGCCAGTAGTACCCTAGCGGGAGGGCAGTTCTTC
NA,NA,TRBV19,TRBJ1-5,CATSENSNQPQHF,TGTGCCACCTCGGAGAATAGCAATCAGCCCCAGCATTTT
NA,NA,TRBV30,TRBJ2-7,CAWTKTFPPYEQYF,TGTGCCTGGACTAAGACCTTCCCCCCCTACGAGCAGTACTTC
NA,TRBD1,TRBV27,TRBJ1-1,CASSLFWTGGFLTEAFF,TGTGCCAGCAGTTTATTTTGGACAGGGGGCTTTCTCACTGAAGCTTTCTTT
NA,NA,TRBV18,TRBJ2-7,CASSPDPYEQYF,TGTGCCAGCTCACCGGACCCCTACGAGCAGTACTTC
NA,NA,TRBV6-6,TRBJ1-4,CASSYSRTNEKLFF,TGTGCCAGCAGTTACTCGAGGACTAATGAAAAACTGTTTTTT
NA,NA,TRBV28,TRBJ2-7,CASSFYGYEQYF,TGTGCCAGCAGTTTTTACGGCTACGAGCAGTACTTC
NA,TRBD2,TRBV9,TRBJ2-2,CASSITLAGGPPGELFF,TGTGCCAGCAGCATAACCCTAGCGGGAGGGCCCCCCGGGGAGCTGTTTTTT
NA,TRBD2,TRBV5-4,TRBJ2-1,CASSFKTSGINEQFF,TGTGCCAGCAGCTTTAAGACTAGCGGGATCAATGAGCAGTTCTTC
NA,TRBD2,TRBV27,TRBJ2-5,CASSLSKGLAGETQYF,TGTGCCAGCAGTTTATCGAAGGGACTAGCGGGAGAGACCCAGTACTTC
NA,NA,TRBV5-6,TRBJ1-1,CASSLYGWGAFF,TGTGCCAGCAGCTTGTATGGCTGGGGAGCTTTCTTT
NA,TRBD1,TRBV28,TRBJ2-7,CASRTPGQPNSYEQYF,TGTGCCAGCAGGACCCCGGGACAGCCGAACTCCTACGAGCAGTACTTC
once,NA,TRBV6-1,TRBJ2-7,CASSEGRGRGNEQYF,TGTGCCAGCAGTGAAGGGAGGGGCAGGGGCAACGAGCAGTACTTC
NA,NA,TRBV6-1,TRBJ1-5,CASSEQGRSQPQHF,TGTGCCAGCAGTGAACAGGGACGTAGTCAGCCCCAGCATTTT
NA,TRBD2,TRBV30,TRBJ2-1,CAWSGLLAGEQFF,TGTGCCTGGAGTGGCCTACTAGCGGGCGAGCAGTTCTTC
NA,TRBD2,TRBV7-2,TRBJ2-1,CASRTASGRARNEQFF,TGTGCCAGCAGAACAGCTAGCGGGAGGGCCCGAAATGAGCAGTTCTTC
NA,TRBD1,TRBV2,TRBJ2-7,CASRDRGQYEQYF,TGTGCCAGCAGGGACAGGGGACAATACGAGCAGTACTTC